This T cell receptor (beta chain) was recovered during a study of shared clonotypes between healthy human individuals. Overall study: Three plates each covered CD4 naive and memory; CD8 naive two, CD8 memory one. Study-level results: The donor pool, a small one, limited the genetic and exposure-history diversity represented. Donor clonotype sharing was expected to depend on sequencing depth. Non-shared clonotypes had lower generation probabilities than those shared by all four donors.

Naivety among CD8 cells was defined by CD45RO negativity and positive CCR7 selection, thereby excluding terminally differentiated effector memory CD45RA+ cells. TCRdb's copy holds only in-frame clones and misses some; the assay was immunoSEQ multiplex PCR. The sample includes some 580,000 clones, 98% of them seen just once. CDR3 length: 15 amino acids. The germline V gene has CDR1 MNHNY and CDR2 SVGAGI (reference sequence). Losses at the gene ends were 5 bases for V and 4 bases for J; bases not matched to a gene: 10. Regarding this clone: Its matching antigen is unknown.

Material: naive CD8+ T cells sorted from blood. This chain uses TRBV6-6 with TRBJ1-2, with 7 positions matching TRBD1. This sequence originates from a young man in good health. The chain's CDR3 is CASSIRQGMGYGYTF. For the CDR3, the DNA is TGTGCCAGCAGTATACGACAGGGAATGGGCTATGGCTACACCTTC.